This TCR beta chain was documented in a study of blood T cell repertoires in COVID-19. In the study overall: Samples taken during acute and convalescent COVID-19 were collected in the United States, Italy and Spain. PBMCs, B-cell-depleted T cells, or T cells were the source of the cDNA or gDNA that made up the material.

V dropped 0 bases and J dropped 8 bases, with 17 bases sitting between them. The germline CDR1 and CDR2 sequences are ENHRY and SYGVKD. The CDR3 loop spans 16 amino acids. This clone was counted only a few times. In the authors' methods: Estimation of nucleated cell counts was performed using reference gene primer amplification. Clones were read by immunoSEQ multiplex PCR, and TCRdb kept only the in-frame ones, dropping some. D and trimming come from the DNA, and the V and J calls and clone size come from that table. The table includes under 110,000 clones, 71% detected once. The chain is built from TRBV10-3 and TRBJ2-1; a possible D gene is TRBD1 (6 bases). This TCR was recovered from a human donor with acute or convalescent COVID-19. The donor label of this sample is uncertain. The source material was peripheral blood. The CDR3, as DNA: TGTGCCATCAGTGAGTCGGGGCAGGGGATTGGACATGAGCAGTTCTTC. Protein product: CAISESGQGIGHEQFF.